These 21 T cell receptor beta chains share one sample of origin, sequenced in a study of blood T cell repertoires in COVID-19. The data were produced by immunoSEQ multiplex PCR, yet TCRdb's version contains in-frame clones alone and is incomplete. Of tens of thousands of clones listed, roughly four fifths are singletons. The material sequenced was peripheral blood. These receptors were taken from a woman aged 45-59 years with active or convalescent COVID-19.

CDR3 sequence (DNA): TGTGCCATCAGAGCGTACAGGGTCTATGGCTACACCTTC. Residues: CAIRAYRVYGYTF. The chain uses TRBV10-3 and TRBJ1-2; D may be TRBD1 (6 bases). V lost 6 bases to trimming and J lost 4 bases, with 12 bases between them. The CDR3 spans 13 residues. Germline V CDR1 and CDR2: ENHRY, SYGVKD.

The chain employs TRBV19 and TRBJ2-1, with 15 bases identical to TRBD2. Trimming removed 9 bases from V and 9 bases from J; junction bases left unmatched: 15. The V gene's germline CDR1 is LNHDA and CDR2 SQIVND (reference sequence). The CDR3 is 17 residues long. The CDR3 DNA is TGTGCCAGCACCGGGACTAGCGGGAGGCCCCGCGCGGGTGAGCAGTTCTTC. Translating it yields CASTGTSGRPRAGEQFF.

This chain uses TRBV7-2 with TRBJ2-1; 11 bases map to TRBD2. Trimming took 3 bases from V and 5 from J; bases not matched to a gene: 3. The germline gives CDR1 SGHTA, CDR2 FQGNSA. This CDR3 is built from 15 residues. The CDR3 here is CASSFRLAGHNEQFF. The CDR3 nucleotides are TGTGCCAGCAGCTTCCGACTAGCGGGGCACAATGAGCAGTTCTTC.

The chain joins TRBV6-6 to TRBJ2-7; no firm D call. Germline V gene data show CDR1 as MNHNY and CDR2 as SVGAGI (reference sequence). CDR3 length: 12 residues. V was clipped by 6 bases and J by 4 bases, with 10 bases between them. In nucleotides, the CDR3 is TGTGCCAGCAGCCGACTTCCTTACGAGCAGTACTTC. Amino acids: CASSRLPYEQYF.

The chain is built from TRBV6-2 or TRBV6-3 and TRBJ2-1, with TRBD2 identical over 13 bases. Germline trimming cut 2 bases from V and 12 bases from J; bases unmatched to any gene: 10. The CDR3 consists of 16 residues. Germline CDR1 MNHEY, CDR2 SVGEGT. The CDR3: CASSYPGLAGRVGQFF. The DNA of the CDR3 is TGTGCCAGCAGTTACCCGGGACTAGCGGGAAGGGTCGGGCAGTTCTTC.

This clone was counted only a few times. The rearrangement links TRBV7-2 to TRBJ1-1; no clear D. Germline lookup yields CDR1 SGHTA and CDR2 FQGNSA. This CDR3 has 13 residues. Trimming took off 3 bases at V and 1 base at J, with 6 bases between the two ends. CDR3: CASSLQWNTEAFF. In nucleotides, the CDR3 is TGTGCCAGCAGCTTGCAGTGGAACACTGAAGCTTTCTTT.

The V gene is TRBV5-6, the J gene TRBJ1-1; TRBD1 might be the D (6 bases). The CDR3 is 14 amino acids. The V end was cut by 0 bases, the J end by 1 base, with 7 bases between. Germline loops: CDR1 SGHDT, CDR2 YYEEEE. The CDR3 DNA is TGTGCCAGCAGCTTGGTGGGGGCGAACACTGAAGCTTTCTTT. Its protein is CASSLVGANTEAFF.

CDR3: CASTSGSQAGELFF. In nucleotides, the CDR3 is TGTGCCAGCACCTCCGGGAGTCAAGCCGGGGAGCTGTTTTTT. This sequence joins TRBV6-5 and TRBJ2-2; perhaps TRBD2 as D (6 bases). V was shortened by 7 bases and J by 6 bases, with 15 bases between the two germline ends. Germline loops: CDR1 MNHEY, CDR2 SVGAGI. The CDR3 has 14 amino acids.

A few counts support this clone. This rearrangement joins TRBV25-1 to TRBJ2-6; D is possibly TRBD2 (5 bases). This CDR3 spans 15 amino acids. V lost 10 bases and J lost 2, with 15 bases in between. CDR1 and CDR2 (germline): MGHDK, SYGVNS. CDR3 DNA: TGTGCCACAGGCGGGTCCCTGACTGGGGCCAACGTCCTGACTTTC. Encoded protein: CATGGSLTGANVLTF.

The V and J genes are TRBV6-6 and TRBJ2-2; 7 bases agree with TRBD1. This CDR3 contains 15 residues. V dropped 1 base and J dropped 1; count of bases not matched to a gene: 0. Germline CDR1 MNHNY, CDR2 SVGAGI (reference sequence). This chain's CDR3 is CASSYWTGNTGELFF. CDR3 nucleotide sequence: TGTGCCAGCAGTTACTGGACAGGGAACACCGGGGAGCTGTTTTTT.

This clone occurred once. This specimen includes other DNA sequences encoding the same CDR3. The V and J genes are TRBV9 and TRBJ1-5, with 7 bases lining up with TRBD1. This CDR3 is built from 15 residues. V shed 0 bases and J 3 bases; nucleotides not matched to a gene: 3. Germline V CDR1 and CDR2: SGDLS, YYNGEE. This CDR3 reads CASSVGQGSNQPQHF. CDR3 coding DNA: TGTGCCAGCAGCGTAGGACAGGGCTCCAATCAGCCCCAGCATTTT. Full variable domain (remainder filled in from reference TRBV9 and TRBJ1-5): DSGVTQTPKHLITATGQRVTLRCSPRSGDLSVYWYQQSLDQGLQFLIQYYNGEERAKGNILERFSAQQFPDLHSELNLSSLELGDSALYFCASSVGQGSNQPQHFGDGTRLSIL.

CDR3 DNA sequence: TGTGCCAGCAGCTTATCCAATGAGCGCGAGCAGTACTTC. This sequence encodes CASSLSNEREQYF. The chain employs TRBV7-9 and TRBJ2-7; D call uncertain. The CDR3 has 13 amino acids. Germline V gene sequence: CDR1 SEHNR, CDR2 FQNEAQ (reference sequence). The V end lost 2 bases, the J end lost 6 bases, and 11 bases lay between the germline ends.

V is TRBV6-5 and J is TRBJ2-7; D unclear. The length of the CDR3 is 15 residues. V was shortened by 0 bases and J by 0 bases, with 9 bases between the two germline ends. The germline CDR1 and CDR2 sequences are MNHEY and SVGAGI. The CDR3 loop reads CASSYSAVSSYEQYF. DNA for the CDR3: TGTGCCAGCAGTTACTCGGCGGTTAGCTCCTACGAGCAGTACTTC.

The DNA of the CDR3 is TGTGCCAGCAGCTTCCGGGACAGGGGGGGCTACACCTTC. Translation: CASSFRDRGGYTF. The rearrangement joins TRBV7-9 to TRBJ1-2, with 11 nucleotides matching TRBD1. The V segment lost 3 bases and the J segment 8 bases; nucleotides outside the gene matches: 2. Germline V gene lookup returns CDR1 SEHNR and CDR2 FQNEAQ (reference sequence). The CDR3 consists of 13 residues.

The chain recombines TRBV5-1 with TRBJ2-3; 9 positions match TRBD2. CDR3 length equals 15 residues. V shed 6 bases and J 2 bases; nucleotides not matched to a gene: 7. Germline V CDR1 and CDR2: SGHRS, YFSETQ. The CDR3: CASIASGKFTDTQYF. The CDR3 bases are TGCGCCAGCATAGCTAGCGGGAAGTTCACAGATACGCAGTATTTT.

The rearrangement joins TRBV7-6 to TRBJ2-5, with 10 bases fitting TRBD2. V was clipped by 1 base and J by 5 bases; unmatched bases: 7. The CDR3 contains 16 residues. Per the germline V gene, CDR1 is SGHVS and CDR2 is FNYEAQ. CDR3 amino acids: CASSLVQGAGGETQYF. In DNA form, the CDR3 reads TGTGCCAGCAGCTTAGTGCAGGGAGCGGGAGGGGAGACCCAGTACTTC.

J is TRBJ1-1 and V is TRBV4-3; 9 nucleotides agree with TRBD1. The junction had 5 bases not matched to a gene; V was cut back by 0 bases and J by 6 bases. This CDR3 is 15 amino acids long. Germline V CDR1 and CDR2: LGHNA, YSLEER. In DNA, the CDR3 is TGCGCCAGCAGCCAAGATACAGGGGGCGCCGCTGAAGCTTTCTTT. This encodes CASSQDTGGAAEAFF.

On this clone itself: An end of the junction does not agree with germline; a read error may underlie this. This chain joins TRBV5-6 and TRBJ1-1, with 7 bases lining up with TRBD1. The CDR3 length is 12 residues. Germline-derived CDR1 and CDR2 are SGHDT and YYEEEE. The CDR3 bases are TGTGCCAGCAGCTTAGCAGGGGGTGAAACTTTCTTT. It is translated as CASSLAGGETFF.

The chain has TRBV13 and TRBJ1-6; 8 bases fit TRBD1. Germline lookup yields CDR1 PRHDT and CDR2 FYEKMQ (reference sequence). V shed 2 bases, J shed 10 bases, and the junction held 13 bases outside the gene matches. CDR3 length: 17 residues. The CDR3 protein is CASSLRSRTGGRSPLHF. The CDR3 DNA sequence: TGTGCCAGCAGCTTAAGGTCCCGCACAGGGGGTAGATCACCCCTCCACTTT.

The chain carries TRBV5-1 and TRBJ1-1, with no clear D. The CDR3 is 15 residues long. Germline V gene sequence: CDR1 SGHRS, CDR2 YFSETQ. V lost 3 bases and J 2 bases, leaving 14 bases between the germline ends. CDR3 sequence: CASSSDFWVNTEAFF. The CDR3 DNA reads TGCGCCAGCAGCTCTGACTTTTGGGTTAACACTGAAGCTTTCTTT.

This clone came up a few times. V gene TRBV6-2 or TRBV6-3 combines with J gene TRBJ2-2, with TRBD2 matching 7 bases. Trimming took 2 bases from V and 7 from J; bases not matched to a gene: 4. Germline assignment: CDR1 MNHEY and CDR2 SVGEGT. There are 14 residues in the CDR3. CDR3: CASSYRVAGGELFF. The CDR3 DNA reads TGTGCCAGCAGTTACCGAGTAGCGGGCGGGGAGCTGTTTTTT.